This T cell receptor beta chain was sequenced during a study of neurological immune-mediated disorders. Study-level results: Levels of TCR clonal expansion peaked in HTLV-1-associated myelopathy and reached their lowest in multiple sclerosis, under those of healthy controls. Across subjects, expanded clones had no CDR3 amino acid sequences in common, pointing to private repertoires in all groups.

V was pared by 3 bases and J by 6 bases, with 7 bases of the junction left unmatched. The CDR3 is made up of 15 amino acids. The cDNA came from 5'RACE with 10-nucleotide random UMIs. TCRdb itself ran the 5' RACE reads through MiXCR, one entry per CDR3 protein. The sample carries some 100,000 distinct CDR3 sequences, less than 15% recorded once. Note on this clonotype: Antigen specificity is unknown. One base away lies a much larger clone, so this may be a sequencing read error.

Time point given: longitudinal time-point 2. This clonotype was obtained from a female donor with HTLV-1-associated myelopathy (HAM/TSP). The sequenced sample consisted of PBMCs. The J gene is TRBJ2-2, the V gene TRBV12-3 or TRBV12-4; 7 bases agree with TRBD1. CDR3 loop: CASSFDDRAPGELFF. CDR3 coding DNA: TGTGCCAGCAGTTTCGATGACAGGGCTCCCGGGGAGCTGTTTTTT.